These T cell receptor beta chains were read from a single sample in a study of T cells in Graves' hyperthyroidism and ophthalmopathy. From the multiplex PCR reads, TCRdb called clonotypes with MiXCR, one entry per CDR3 protein. The sample lists 370,000 or so distinct CDR3 sequences, more than 20% occurring once. The source material was blood. Receptor source: a man aged 50-59 years with Graves' hyperthyroidism. Each CDR3 is given with its conserved first and last residue. Each record gives: clone size, J gene, D gene, CDR3 length, V gene, CDR3 DNA, CDR3 protein. A D gene is named only where the DNA matches it firmly. Clone size is not always given. Where it is, it says once, few, many or a class for expanded clones.

clone size: few
J gene: TRBJ2-7
D gene: NA
CDR3 length: 16
V gene: TRBV6-2/TRBV6-3
CDR3 DNA: TGTGCCAGAATTACAGGGCTGCGTGGGCTCGGCGACGAGCAGTACTTC
CDR3 protein: CARITGLRGLGDEQYF

clone size: NA
J gene: TRBJ2-1
D gene: TRBD2
CDR3 length: 14
V gene: TRBV18
CDR3 DNA: TGTGCCAGCTCACCCATAGCGGGAGTCACTGAGCAGTTCTTC
CDR3 protein: CASSPIAGVTEQFF

clone size: few
J gene: TRBJ1-5
D gene: NA
CDR3 length: 14
V gene: TRBV5-1
CDR3 DNA: TGCGCCAGCAGCTTGGCTGGGGAAAATCAGCCCCAGCATTTT
CDR3 protein: CASSLAGENQPQHF

clone size: NA
J gene: TRBJ1-1
D gene: NA
CDR3 length: 13
V gene: TRBV19
CDR3 DNA: TGTGCCAGTACCCCACAACGGGGGGCTGAAGCTTTCTTT
CDR3 protein: CASTPQRGAEAFF

clone size: few
J gene: TRBJ1-6
D gene: TRBD1
CDR3 length: 15
V gene: TRBV12-3/TRBV12-4
CDR3 DNA: TGTGCCAGCAGGCCGACCGGGACAGTTAATTCACCCCTCCACTTT
CDR3 protein: CASRPTGTVNSPLHF

clone size: few
J gene: TRBJ2-7
D gene: NA
CDR3 length: 14
V gene: TRBV5-1
CDR3 DNA: TGCGCCAGCAGCGTCGAAGGACAGCTCTACGAGCAGTACTTC
CDR3 protein: CASSVEGQLYEQYF

clone size: once
J gene: TRBJ2-3
D gene: NA
CDR3 length: 13
V gene: TRBV20-1
CDR3 DNA: TGCAGTGCTAGAGATCTGTTCCCGGATACGCAGTATTTT
CDR3 protein: CSARDLFPDTQYF

clone size: NA
J gene: TRBJ2-4
D gene: NA
CDR3 length: 12
V gene: TRBV7-9
CDR3 DNA: TGTGCCAGCAGCTTAAACTCAAACATTCAGTACTTC
CDR3 protein: CASSLNSNIQYF

clone size: many
J gene: TRBJ2-3
D gene: NA
CDR3 length: 12
V gene: TRBV11-2
CDR3 DNA: TGTGCCAGCAGCCTCCCCCCAGATACGCAGTATTTT
CDR3 protein: CASSLPPDTQYF

clone size: many
J gene: TRBJ2-7
D gene: NA
CDR3 length: 12
V gene: TRBV20-1
CDR3 DNA: TGCAGTGCTAGCGGGAACCCCTACGAGCAGTACTTC
CDR3 protein: CSASGNPYEQYF

clone size: many
J gene: TRBJ1-2
D gene: TRBD1
CDR3 length: 15
V gene: TRBV2
CDR3 DNA: TGTGCCAGCAGTCAGTCTGGACAGGGGGCCGATGGCTACACCTTC
CDR3 protein: CASSQSGQGADGYTF

clone size: many
J gene: TRBJ2-1
D gene: NA
CDR3 length: 12
V gene: TRBV27
CDR3 DNA: TGTGCCAGCAGTTGGGCCCGGGGTGAGCAGTTCTTC
CDR3 protein: CASSWARGEQFF

clone size: NA
J gene: TRBJ2-7
D gene: NA
CDR3 length: 13
V gene: TRBV6-1
CDR3 DNA: TGTGCCAGCAGCCTAGCGACCTCCTACGAGCAGTACTTC
CDR3 protein: CASSLATSYEQYF

clone size: NA
J gene: TRBJ2-3
D gene: TRBD2
CDR3 length: 15
V gene: TRBV24-1
CDR3 DNA: TGTGCCACCAGTGGACTAGCGGGAGAGTTAGATACGCAGTATTTT
CDR3 protein: CATSGLAGELDTQYF

clone size: NA
J gene: TRBJ1-1
D gene: NA
CDR3 length: 14
V gene: TRBV6-1
CDR3 DNA: TGTGCCAGCAGTGTTACAGCATCGAACACTGAAGCTTTCTTT
CDR3 protein: CASSVTASNTEAFF

clone size: few
J gene: TRBJ1-5
D gene: NA
CDR3 length: 15
V gene: TRBV2
CDR3 DNA: TGTGCCAGCAGTGAAGAAAGGGTAGGCAATCAGCCCCAGCATTTT
CDR3 protein: CASSEERVGNQPQHF

clone size: NA
J gene: TRBJ2-5
D gene: NA
CDR3 length: 16
V gene: TRBV15
CDR3 DNA: TGTGCCACCAGCAGAGAGCCAGGGGGAGGGCAAGAGACCCAGTACTTC
CDR3 protein: CATSREPGGGQETQYF

clone size: NA
J gene: TRBJ2-6
D gene: TRBD1
CDR3 length: 17
V gene: TRBV27
CDR3 DNA: TGTGCCAGCAGTTTACGGGACAGAATCTCTGGGGCCAACGTCCTGACTTTC
CDR3 protein: CASSLRDRISGANVLTF

clone size: NA
J gene: TRBJ2-3
D gene: NA
CDR3 length: 16
V gene: TRBV6-1
CDR3 DNA: TGTGCCAGCAGGGGCCATCGAGGAGTTAGCACAGATACGCAGTATTTT
CDR3 protein: CASRGHRGVSTDTQYF

clone size: few
J gene: TRBJ2-1
D gene: TRBD2
CDR3 length: 16
V gene: TRBV24-1
CDR3 DNA: TGTGCCACCAGTGACCCTAGCGGGGGGGTCAAGGATGAGCAGTTCTTC
CDR3 protein: CATSDPSGGVKDEQFF

clone size: NA
J gene: TRBJ2-2
D gene: NA
CDR3 length: 14
V gene: TRBV12-3/TRBV12-4
CDR3 DNA: TGTGCCAGCAATAGCGGAGGCGAGACCGGGGAGCTGTTTTTT
CDR3 protein: CASNSGGETGELFF

clone size: NA
J gene: TRBJ1-1
D gene: NA
CDR3 length: 13
V gene: TRBV7-9
CDR3 DNA: TGTGCCGGACGACAGCATAGAGACACTGAAGCTTTCTTT
CDR3 protein: CAGRQHRDTEAFF

clone size: few
J gene: TRBJ2-7
D gene: TRBD1
CDR3 length: 12
V gene: TRBV27
CDR3 DNA: TGTGCCAGCGACAGGGCACGGGACGAGCAGTACTTC
CDR3 protein: CASDRARDEQYF

clone size: many
J gene: TRBJ2-7
D gene: TRBD2
CDR3 length: 15
V gene: TRBV11-2
CDR3 DNA: TGTGCCAGCAGCTTAGCATCCGGGAGGAGTTACGAGCAGTACTTC
CDR3 protein: CASSLASGRSYEQYF

clone size: NA
J gene: TRBJ2-1
D gene: TRBD2
CDR3 length: 16
V gene: TRBV10-1
CDR3 DNA: TGCGCCAGCAGCCGGATAGCGGGGAGCTCCTACAATGAGCAGTTCTTC
CDR3 protein: CASSRIAGSSYNEQFF

clone size: NA
J gene: TRBJ2-4
D gene: TRBD2
CDR3 length: 16
V gene: TRBV2
CDR3 DNA: TGTGCCAGCAGTCCAAATGCCGGACTAGCGGGAGAGGGTCAGTACTTC
CDR3 protein: CASSPNAGLAGEGQYF

clone size: NA
J gene: TRBJ2-6
D gene: TRBD1
CDR3 length: 21
V gene: TRBV27
CDR3 DNA: TGTGCCAGCAGTTTAGGGACAGGGGGAGGTGCGTCTGGCTCTGGGGCCAACGTCCTGACTTTC
CDR3 protein: CASSLGTGGGASGSGANVLTF

clone size: NA
J gene: TRBJ1-2
D gene: NA
CDR3 length: 10
V gene: TRBV10-2
CDR3 DNA: TGCGCCACCCTCAAGTATGGCTACACCTTC
CDR3 protein: CATLKYGYTF

clone size: NA
J gene: TRBJ2-3
D gene: TRBD2
CDR3 length: 16
V gene: TRBV14
CDR3 DNA: TGTGCCAGCAGCCAAGAAAGGCTAGCGGGGGCTGATACGCAGTATTTT
CDR3 protein: CASSQERLAGADTQYF

clone size: NA
J gene: TRBJ1-1
D gene: TRBD1
CDR3 length: 16
V gene: TRBV7-3
CDR3 DNA: TGTGCCAGCAGCCCCACAGGGGGCGGGGTGAACACTGAAGCTTTCTTT
CDR3 protein: CASSPTGGGVNTEAFF

clone size: few
J gene: TRBJ1-1
D gene: NA
CDR3 length: 12
V gene: TRBV28
CDR3 DNA: TGTGCCAGCAGTTTCAACCCCGGGGGAGCTTTCTTT
CDR3 protein: CASSFNPGGAFF

clone size: NA
J gene: TRBJ2-6
D gene: NA
CDR3 length: 14
V gene: TRBV28
CDR3 DNA: TGTGCCAGCAGTTTGGGGGCGCGGGCCAACGTCCTGACTTTC
CDR3 protein: CASSLGARANVLTF

clone size: many
J gene: TRBJ2-7
D gene: TRBD1
CDR3 length: 11
V gene: TRBV29-1
CDR3 DNA: TGCAGCGTCCGGGACAGCTACGAGCAGTACTTC
CDR3 protein: CSVRDSYEQYF

clone size: NA
J gene: TRBJ2-7
D gene: NA
CDR3 length: 15
V gene: TRBV5-1
CDR3 DNA: TGCGCCAGCAGCTTGGCCGGTTTAGGAGGCTACGAGCAGTACTTC
CDR3 protein: CASSLAGLGGYEQYF

clone size: few
J gene: TRBJ2-3
D gene: NA
CDR3 length: 12
V gene: TRBV30
CDR3 DNA: TGTGCCTGGAGCCAGGGGAAAGATACGCAGTATTTT
CDR3 protein: CAWSQGKDTQYF

clone size: NA
J gene: TRBJ2-2
D gene: NA
CDR3 length: 13
V gene: TRBV29-1
CDR3 DNA: TGCAGCGTTCCTCGGGAGTCGGCAGGGGAGCTGTTTTTT
CDR3 protein: CSVPRESAGELFF

clone size: NA
J gene: TRBJ2-5
D gene: TRBD2
CDR3 length: 13
V gene: TRBV7-9
CDR3 DNA: TGTGCCAGCAGTCTAGCGGGAGTAAGGACCCAGTACTTC
CDR3 protein: CASSLAGVRTQYF

clone size: many
J gene: TRBJ2-7
D gene: TRBD2
CDR3 length: 14
V gene: TRBV11-2
CDR3 DNA: TGTGCCAGCAGCTTAAGCGGGAGTCCCCACGAGCAGTACTTC
CDR3 protein: CASSLSGSPHEQYF

clone size: few
J gene: TRBJ1-3
D gene: NA
CDR3 length: 15
V gene: TRBV6-1
CDR3 DNA: TGTGCCAGCAGTGCAACGGGGACTTCTGGAAACACCATATATTTT
CDR3 protein: CASSATGTSGNTIYF